The clone carrying this T cell receptor (beta chain) was observed once. This specimen comes from a study of blood T cell repertoires in COVID-19. Assay used: immunoSEQ multiplex PCR; TCRdb lists only in-frame clones, some missing. Altogether some 250,000 clones are present, around 89% being singletons, with the ten largest covering roughly 8.6%. Germline CDR1 is LGHNA and CDR2 is YSLEER. V lost 0 bases and J lost 5, with 13 bases in between. The CDR3 length is 16 residues. The chain is built from TRBV4-3 and TRBJ2-2; D gene ambiguous. The origin of this receptor is a middle-aged man who had recovered from COVID-19. The sequenced material came from PBMCs or T cells enriched from blood (not recorded which). This chain's CDR3 is CASSQEVRVGTGELFF. DNA of the CDR3: TGCGCCAGCAGCCAAGAGGTCCGGGTTGGGACCGGGGAGCTGTTTTTT.